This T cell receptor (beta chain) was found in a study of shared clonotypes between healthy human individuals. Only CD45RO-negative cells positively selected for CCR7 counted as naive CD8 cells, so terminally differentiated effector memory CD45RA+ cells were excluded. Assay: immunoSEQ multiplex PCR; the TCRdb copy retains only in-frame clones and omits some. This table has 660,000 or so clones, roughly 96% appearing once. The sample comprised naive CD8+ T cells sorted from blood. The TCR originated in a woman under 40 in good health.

CDR3 in amino acids: CASSLTPTGNLVGGYTF. Here the CDR3 DNA reads TGTGCCAGCAGTTTGACCCCGACAGGGAACTTGGTAGGTGGCTACACCTTC. The chain has TRBV28 and TRBJ1-2; 7 positions match TRBD1. Germline lookup yields CDR1 MDHEN and CDR2 SYDVKM. V was clipped by 3 bases and J by 7 bases; unmatched bases: 17. The CDR3 spans 17 residues.